This TCR beta chain was found in a study of shared T cell receptors in the human thymus. Germline values: CDR1 SGHVS, CDR2 FNYEAQ. V gave up 5 bases and J gave up 2 bases, with 5 bases separating them. The CDR3 consists of 12 residues. This clone was counted only a few times. Data came from immunoSEQ multiplex PCR; TCRdb stores just in-frame clones and leaves some out. Among 540,000 or so clones listed, 78% were seen once. These sequences were also reported in another study, on human thymus T cells. That source reports: Congenital heart defects were the reason for the corrective surgery that the donors, healthy Finnish infants, were having. Thymic tissue was derived from resections collected during corrective heart surgery. Thymic and blood repertoires seemed to show skewed V and J gene use. Highly overlapping thymic repertoires in unrelated individuals were reported by related research.

This TCR derives from a boy less than two years old with a congenital heart defect. V usage is TRBV7-6 and J usage is TRBJ2-3, with D unclear. Sequencing was carried out using thymocytes. Written as DNA, the CDR3 is TGTGCCAGCAGCCCCATCACAGATACGCAGTATTTT. Its protein is CASSPITDTQYF.